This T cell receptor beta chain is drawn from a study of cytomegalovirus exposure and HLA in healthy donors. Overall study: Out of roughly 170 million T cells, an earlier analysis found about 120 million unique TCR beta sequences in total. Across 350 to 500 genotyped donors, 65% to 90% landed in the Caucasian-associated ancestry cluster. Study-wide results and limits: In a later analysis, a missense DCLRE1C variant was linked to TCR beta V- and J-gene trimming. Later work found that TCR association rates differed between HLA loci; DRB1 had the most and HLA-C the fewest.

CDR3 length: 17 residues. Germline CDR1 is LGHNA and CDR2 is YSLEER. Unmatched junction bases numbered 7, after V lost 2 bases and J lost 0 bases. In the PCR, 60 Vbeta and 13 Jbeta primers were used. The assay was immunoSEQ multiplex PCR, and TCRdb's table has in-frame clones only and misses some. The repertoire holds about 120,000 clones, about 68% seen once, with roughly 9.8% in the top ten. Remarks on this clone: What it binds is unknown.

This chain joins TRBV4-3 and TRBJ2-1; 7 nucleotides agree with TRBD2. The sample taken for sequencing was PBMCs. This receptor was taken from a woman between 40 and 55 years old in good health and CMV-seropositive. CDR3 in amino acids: CASSQFSGTSSYNEQFF. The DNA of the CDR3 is TGCGCCAGCAGCCAATTCAGCGGGACGAGCTCCTACAATGAGCAGTTCTTC.